The present entry profiles one TCR beta chain with its context. This sample was taken from a study of blood T cell repertoires in COVID-19. The CDR3 contains 19 residues. The germline gives CDR1 SGHRS, CDR2 YFSETQ. Trimming left V 4 bases short and J 0 bases short, with 20 bases between. Original handling: By means of reference gene primer amplification, nucleated cell counts were estimated. Clones were sequenced by immunoSEQ multiplex PCR, and TCRdb holds only the in-frame ones, with some missing. V, J and clone size reflect that table, while D and trimming were determined from the DNA. This sample has some 150,000 clones, with approximately 86% found just once.

This TCR was recovered from a middle-aged woman with active or convalescent COVID-19. Sequences were obtained from peripheral blood. The chain links TRBV5-1 to TRBJ2-6; D might be TRBD1 (6 bases). CDR3 loop: CASSRQRQALSSGANVLTF. In nucleotides, the CDR3 is TGCGCCAGCAGCAGACAACGACAGGCGTTAAGCTCTGGGGCCAACGTCCTGACTTTC.